The 10 T cell receptor beta chains below all came from one sample that was sequenced in a study of cytomegalovirus exposure and HLA in healthy donors. 60 Vbeta and 13 Jbeta primers were used in PCR. Sequenced by immunoSEQ multiplex PCR; TCRdb stores in-frame clones only, minus some. This sample has hundreds of thousands of clones, with around 64% found just once. The sample taken for sequencing was PBMCs. The source is a man aged 35-49 years in good health and CMV-seropositive.

The chain recombines TRBV11-2 with TRBJ2-7; 10 nucleotides align to TRBD1. The V gene end was trimmed by 4 bases and the J gene end by 6 bases; junction bases not matched to a gene: 9. Germline V CDR1 and CDR2: SGHAT, FQNNGV. The CDR3 covers 15 residues. In DNA, the CDR3 is TGTGCCAGCAGCTCAACCCGGGACAGGGGCGCCGAGCAGTACTTC. Its translation: CASSSTRDRGAEQYF.

The rearrangement links TRBV12-5 to TRBJ1-6, with D possibly matching TRBD1 (6 bases). The CDR3 runs 13 residues. From germline, CDR1 is LGHNT and CDR2 FRNRAP. V was trimmed by 4 bases and J by 6 bases, leaving 7 bases between them. In nucleotides, the CDR3 is TGTGCTAGTGGTTCGACAGGTAATTCACCCCTCCACTTT. Protein product: CASGSTGNSPLHF.

Of note for this clone: The same CDR3 arises from other DNA sequences in this sample as well. The chain carries TRBV9 and TRBJ2-7; 11 positions match TRBD1. The germline CDR1 and CDR2 sequences are SGDLS and YYNGEE. With 2 bases clipped from V and 5 bases from J, the junction kept 3 bases outside the gene matches. This CDR3 has 14 amino acids. The CDR3 is CASSVGTGGDEQYF. The CDR3 DNA follows: TGTGCCAGCAGCGTGGGGACAGGGGGTGACGAGCAGTACTTC.

This chain uses TRBV6-6 with TRBJ1-2, with TRBD1 matching 12 bases. Germline loops: CDR1 MNHNY, CDR2 SVGAGI (reference sequence). The CDR3 spans 14 residues. The junction had 7 bases not matched to a gene; V was cut back by 7 bases and J by 7 bases. CDR3 in DNA: TGTGCCAGCACCATAGGGACAGGGGGCCGTGGCTACACCTTC. This codes for CASTIGTGGRGYTF.

This clone has just a few counts. The gene calls are TRBV23-1 and TRBJ1-5; 7 bases map to TRBD1. TRBV23-1 is an ORF, and what it does is uncertain. V lost 1 base and J lost 5; bases outside the gene matches: 17. The CDR3 runs 19 residues. The CDR3 sequence is CASSQFLHPRQGCYQPQHF. CDR3 nucleotide sequence: TGCGCCAGCAGTCAATTTTTACACCCAAGACAGGGCTGTTATCAGCCCCAGCATTTT.

This clone has only a few counts. V is TRBV14 and J is TRBJ2-5, with 8 bases matching TRBD1. TRBJ2-7 matches the DNA end more closely, so the J call is doubtful. Germline lookup yields CDR1 SGHDN and CDR2 FVKESK. This CDR3 comprises 15 residues. CDR3 bases: TGTGCCAGCAGCCAAGTGGCAGGGGGCCCCTACGAGCAGTACTTC. Protein: CASSQVAGGPYEQYF.

This rearrangement joins TRBV15 to TRBJ2-5; tentative D call: TRBD2 (5 bases). V was trimmed by 0 bases and J by 1 base, leaving 12 bases between them. This CDR3 region has 16 residues. CDR1 is LNHNV and CDR2 is YYDKDF in the germline V gene (reference sequence). In DNA, the CDR3 is TGTGCCACCAGCAGAGAGTGGGGAGTCCTCCAAGAGACCCAGTACTTC. It yields the protein CATSREWGVLQETQYF.

The V gene is TRBV5-1, the J gene TRBJ2-3, with TRBD2 matching over 10 bases. Unmatched junction bases numbered 7, after V lost 1 base and J lost 5 bases. Looked up from germline, CDR1 is SGHRS and CDR2 is YFSETQ. The CDR3 covers 16 residues. The DNA for the CDR3 is TGCGCCAGCAGCTTGACTAGCGGGGAGGGGGGAGATACGCAGTATTTT. Amino acids: CASSLTSGEGGDTQYF.

V is TRBV7-9 and J is TRBJ2-1; D not certain. Per germline, CDR1 SEHNR and CDR2 FQNEAQ (reference sequence). The ends were cut back, 5 bases at V and 2 bases at J, with 10 bases in the middle. The CDR3 extends over 14 amino acids. The CDR3 nucleotides read TGTGCCAGCAGCCCAAGCGCAGCCTACAATGAGCAGTTCTTC. It yields the protein CASSPSAAYNEQFF.

The chain couples TRBV9 to TRBJ2-5; 9 bases fit TRBD2. The CDR3 spans 16 residues. Germline assignment: CDR1 SGDLS and CDR2 YYNGEE. J was trimmed by 4 bases and V by 2 bases; bases with no gene match: 9. The CDR3 nucleotides are TGTGCCAGCAGCGTTGCTAGCGGGGCCTCGGGAGAGACCCAGTACTTC. It codes for CASSVASGASGETQYF.